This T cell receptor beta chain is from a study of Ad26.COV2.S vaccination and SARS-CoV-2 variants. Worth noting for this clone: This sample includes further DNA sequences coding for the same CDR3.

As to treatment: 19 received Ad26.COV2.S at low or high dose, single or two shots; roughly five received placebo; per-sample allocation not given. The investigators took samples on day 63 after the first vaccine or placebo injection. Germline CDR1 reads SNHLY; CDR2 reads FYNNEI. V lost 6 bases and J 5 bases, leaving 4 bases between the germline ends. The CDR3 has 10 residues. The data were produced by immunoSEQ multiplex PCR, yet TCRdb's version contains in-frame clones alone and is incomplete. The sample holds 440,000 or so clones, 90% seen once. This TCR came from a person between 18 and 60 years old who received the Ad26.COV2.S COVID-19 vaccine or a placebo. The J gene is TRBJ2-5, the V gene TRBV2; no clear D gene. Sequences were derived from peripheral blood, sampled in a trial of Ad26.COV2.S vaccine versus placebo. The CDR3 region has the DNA TGTGCCAGCAGGCGGGAGACCCAGTACTTC. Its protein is CASRRETQYF. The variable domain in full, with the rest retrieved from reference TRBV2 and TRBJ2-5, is EPEVTQTPSHQVTQMGQEVILRCVPISNHLYFYWYRQILGQKVEFLVSFYNNEISEKSEIFDDQFSVERPDGSNFTLKIRSTKLEDSAMYFCASRRETQYFGPGTRLLVL.